This T cell receptor beta chain was identified during a study of cytomegalovirus exposure and HLA in healthy donors. PCR involved 60 Vbeta and 13 Jbeta primers. Sequencing was performed with immunoSEQ multiplex PCR; in TCRdb, only in-frame clones are kept and a portion is missing. This table has around 70,000 clones, around 69% appearing once. CDR1 is MNHNS and CDR2 is SASEGT in the germline V gene. V lost 6 bases and J lost 0, with 11 bases in between. This CDR3 comprises 14 residues. The clonotype comes from a human donor in good health. The V call is TRBV6-1, the J call TRBJ1-1; D unresolved. The sequencing sample was made of PBMCs. CDR3 sequence reads: CASRLYLMNTEAFF. The CDR3 region has the DNA TGTGCCAGCAGGTTATATCTTATGAACACTGAAGCTTTCTTT.